The rows below give T cell receptor beta chains drawn from one sample of a study of blood T cells in healthy people across ages. Each CDR3 protein is one row after TCRdb ran MiXCR on the 5' RACE reads. The table includes around 1,900,000 distinct CDR3 sequences, roughly 43% detected once. Sequencing was done on a sample of blood. The receptors stem from a human donor in good health. Both conserved end residues are trimmed from each CDR3. A D gene is named only where the DNA matches it firmly.

cdr3_aa,d_call,cdr3_length,v_call,j_call
SVQWGQLWETQY,NA,12,TRBV29-1,TRBJ2-5
ASSLRSGTSGYT,NA,12,TRBV5-1,TRBJ1-2
ASSQGTSGGTTDTQY,TRBD2,15,TRBV4-3,TRBJ2-3
SVDSGGLWDTQY,TRBD2,12,TRBV29-1,TRBJ2-3
ATSDFSAGGDEQY,TRBD2,13,TRBV15,TRBJ2-7
ASKPTSGTQETQF,TRBD2,13,TRBV2,TRBJ2-1
ASSLDGNSGANVLT,NA,14,TRBV6-1,TRBJ2-6
ASSQNKDRETQY,NA,12,TRBV4-3,TRBJ2-5
SDPVGTGANYEQY,TRBD1,13,TRBV20-1,TRBJ2-7
ASSNSGSGGLQY,TRBD2,12,TRBV5-6,TRBJ2-4
SARDLLAVISYEQF,TRBD2,14,TRBV20-1,TRBJ2-1
ASSGQPNTGELF,NA,12,TRBV11-2,TRBJ2-2
ASSQGVGGGAGDTQY,TRBD2,15,TRBV4-2,TRBJ2-3
ASSPEQGPPETQY,TRBD1,13,TRBV28,TRBJ2-5
ASSLLGGQISYNEQF,TRBD1,15,TRBV2,TRBJ2-1
ASSPPGWQYGYT,NA,12,TRBV7-3,TRBJ1-2
ASSPQNGSYNEQF,NA,13,TRBV6-4,TRBJ2-1
ASSEPGGGRREQY,TRBD2,13,TRBV6-2/TRBV6-3,TRBJ2-7